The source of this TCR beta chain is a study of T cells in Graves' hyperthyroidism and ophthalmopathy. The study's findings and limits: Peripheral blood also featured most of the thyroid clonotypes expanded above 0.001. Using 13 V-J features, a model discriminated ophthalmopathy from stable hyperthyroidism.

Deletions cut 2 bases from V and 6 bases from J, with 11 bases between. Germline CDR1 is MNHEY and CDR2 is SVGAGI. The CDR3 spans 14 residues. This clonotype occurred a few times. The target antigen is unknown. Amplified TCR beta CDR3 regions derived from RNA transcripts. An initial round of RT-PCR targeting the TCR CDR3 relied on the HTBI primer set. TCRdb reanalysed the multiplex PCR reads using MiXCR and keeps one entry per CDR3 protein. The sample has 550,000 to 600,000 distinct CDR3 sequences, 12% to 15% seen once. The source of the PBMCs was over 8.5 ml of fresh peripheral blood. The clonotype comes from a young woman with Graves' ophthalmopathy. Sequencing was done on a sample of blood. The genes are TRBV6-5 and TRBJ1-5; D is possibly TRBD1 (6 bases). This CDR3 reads CASSYTGRSQPQHF. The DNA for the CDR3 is TGTGCCAGCAGTTACACAGGGAGAAGTCAGCCCCAGCATTTT.